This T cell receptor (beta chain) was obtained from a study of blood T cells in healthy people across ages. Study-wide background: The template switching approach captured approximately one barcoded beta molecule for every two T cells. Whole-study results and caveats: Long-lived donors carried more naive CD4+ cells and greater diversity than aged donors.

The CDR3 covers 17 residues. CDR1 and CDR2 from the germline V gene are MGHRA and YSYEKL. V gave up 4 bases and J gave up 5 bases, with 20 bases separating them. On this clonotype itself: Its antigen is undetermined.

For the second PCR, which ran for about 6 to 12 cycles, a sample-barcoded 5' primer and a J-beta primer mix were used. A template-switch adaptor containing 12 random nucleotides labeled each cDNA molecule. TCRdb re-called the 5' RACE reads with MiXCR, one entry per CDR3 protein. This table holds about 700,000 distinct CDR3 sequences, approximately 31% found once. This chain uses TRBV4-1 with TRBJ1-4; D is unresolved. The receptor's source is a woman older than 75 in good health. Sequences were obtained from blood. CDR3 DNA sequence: TGCGCCAGCAGCCGAAAATTGCGGCAAGATGAGAATGAAAAACTGTTTTTT. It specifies CASSRKLRQDENEKLFF.